The clone carrying this TCR beta chain was observed once. Donors in the study were healthy people who gave bone marrow. The CDR3 has 15 amino acids. The ends lost 4 bases at V and 7 bases at J; junction bases unmatched: 14. Germline V gene sequence: CDR1 SGHRS, CDR2 YFSETQ. The PCR had 60 Vbeta and 13 Jbeta primers. TCRdb's copy holds only in-frame clones and misses some; the assay was immunoSEQ multiplex PCR. The data contain about 86,000 clones, around 76% of them singletons. The sample comes from a study of cytomegalovirus exposure and HLA in healthy donors. Background on the study: When 398 donors were genotyped, approximately 80% of them were found to fall in the Caucasian-associated ancestry cluster.

This rearrangement joins TRBV5-1 to TRBJ2-7; 7 bases line up with TRBD1. The source is a woman between 45 and 65 years old in good health and CMV-seropositive. Material: PBMCs. The CDR3 sequence: CASSPGQRPTGEQYF. The CDR3 DNA reads TGCGCCAGCAGCCCGGGACAGAGACCTACGGGGGAGCAGTACTTC.